The entry below describes one T cell receptor (beta chain). No antigen is known for it. The data stem from a study of identical twins. Findings of the study overall: The models gave estimates that fell short of the out-of-frame TCR alpha sharing seen in monozygotic twins. Some out-of-frame alpha sequences were shared by twins, and these showed excess low generation probability.

Each donor was a healthy Caucasian. Template switching added a universal primer site, and cDNA bore unique molecular identifiers. A single record per CDR3 protein comes from TCRdb applying MiXCR to the 5' RACE reads. The profile shows some 600,000 distinct CDR3 sequences, 7.1% of them singletons. CDR1 and CDR2 (germline): LGHDT, YNNKEL (reference sequence). The J segment lost 2 bases and the V segment lost 4 bases, leaving 8 bases of the junction unmatched. The CDR3 spans 16 residues. These records were also assigned to another study, of yellow fever vaccine responses in identical twins.

V usage is TRBV3-1 and J usage is TRBJ2-7, with 10 bases lining up with TRBD2. The receptor was derived from a woman aged 18-30 years in good health. Input material: PBMCs. The CDR3 sequence: CASSPQGTSEAYEQYF. In DNA form, the CDR3 reads TGTGCCAGCAGCCCCCAGGGGACTAGCGAAGCCTACGAGCAGTACTTC.